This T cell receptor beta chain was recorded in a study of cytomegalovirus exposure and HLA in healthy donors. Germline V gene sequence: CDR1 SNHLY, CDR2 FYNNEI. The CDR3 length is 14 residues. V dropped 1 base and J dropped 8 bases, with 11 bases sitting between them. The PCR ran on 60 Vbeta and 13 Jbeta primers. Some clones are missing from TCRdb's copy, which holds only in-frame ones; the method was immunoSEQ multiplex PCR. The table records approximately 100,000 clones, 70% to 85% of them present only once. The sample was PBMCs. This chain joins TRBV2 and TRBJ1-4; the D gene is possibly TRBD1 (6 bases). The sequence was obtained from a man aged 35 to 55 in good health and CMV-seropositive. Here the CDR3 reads CASSEDREGEKLFF. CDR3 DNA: TGTGCCAGCAGTGAAGACAGGGAGGGGGAAAAACTGTTTTTT.